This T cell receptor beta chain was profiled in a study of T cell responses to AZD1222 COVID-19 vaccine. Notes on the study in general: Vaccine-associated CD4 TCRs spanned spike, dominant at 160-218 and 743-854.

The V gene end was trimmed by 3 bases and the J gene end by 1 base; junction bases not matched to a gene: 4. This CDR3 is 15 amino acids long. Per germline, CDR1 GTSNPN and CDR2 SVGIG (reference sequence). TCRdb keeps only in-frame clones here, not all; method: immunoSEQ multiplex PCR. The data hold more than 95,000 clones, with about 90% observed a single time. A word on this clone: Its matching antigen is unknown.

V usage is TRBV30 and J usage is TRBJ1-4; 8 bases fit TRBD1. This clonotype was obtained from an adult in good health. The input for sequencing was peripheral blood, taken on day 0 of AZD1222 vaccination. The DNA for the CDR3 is TGTGCCTGGAGGGACAGGGCCCGAACTAATGAAAAACTGTTTTTT. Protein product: CAWRDRARTNEKLFF.